This TCR beta chain comes out of a study of brain T cells in children with intractable seizures. Study findings and constraints: Clones missing pre-surgery may reflect undersampling of that blood sample. Patients' HCMV serostatus was unknown; virus specificity rests on CDR3 similarity alone.

The data were produced by immunoSEQ multiplex PCR, yet TCRdb's version contains in-frame clones alone and is incomplete. The sample has a few hundred thousand clones, 93% seen once. Germline V CDR1 and CDR2: MNHEY, SMNVEV (reference sequence). The CDR3 loop spans 13 amino acids. With 3 bases removed from V and 3 bases from J, the gap between germline ends came to 9 bases. Time point given: blood from clinic visit 5 months post-surgery; TSC patient then seizure free. Sequencing was limited to surgery cases with top T cell transcript signatures in brain tissue. Pre-surgery treatment included at least one anti-epileptic drug. This clone was seen a handful of times. Its matching antigen is unknown.

The sample was peripheral blood, taken roughly 5 months after surgery. The sequence came from a boy less than two years old with tuberous sclerosis and intractable seizures. This chain connects TRBV27 to TRBJ2-7; D not resolved. For the CDR3, the DNA is TGTGCCAGCAGTTTCTCTGGGGACTACGAGCAGTACTTC. Protein product: CASSFSGDYEQYF.